This TCR beta chain was documented in a study of cytomegalovirus exposure and HLA in healthy donors. Study results and caveats: Roughly even sequencing depth across donors was the assumption behind the presence/absence analyses. At a 0.05 false discovery rate, a later analysis found approximately 17,000 TCR beta sequences to be associated with HLA alleles.

As regards this clone: What it binds is unknown.

Likely unrecorded immune exposures existed in these nominally healthy donors. The CDR3 is 16 amino acids. The V end lost 5 bases, the J end lost 0 bases, and 14 bases lay between the germline ends. The germline gives CDR1 SGHRS, CDR2 YFSETQ. The PCR had 60 Vbeta and 13 Jbeta primers. Assay: immunoSEQ multiplex PCR; the TCRdb copy retains only in-frame clones and omits some. This repertoire shows 75,000 to 90,000 clones, 60% to 85% found once; its top ten account for 4.5% to 7%. This TCR derives from a male donor in good health and CMV-seropositive. Sequenced: PBMCs. J is TRBJ2-2 and V is TRBV5-1; D possibly corresponds to TRBD2 (7 bases). CDR3 loop: CASRGGAATNTGELFF. The CDR3 nucleotides are TGCGCCAGCAGGGGGGGGGCTGCTACGAACACCGGGGAGCTGTTTTTT.